There are a few counts of the clone carrying this T cell receptor (beta chain). Its target is not known. Expressed TCRB transcripts were sequenced after all isolated RNA was converted to cDNA. Sequenced by immunoSEQ multiplex PCR; TCRdb stores in-frame clones only, minus some. The data contain 400,000 to 500,000 clones, roughly 14% of them seen just once; the ten biggest clones take up roughly 0.033%. Purity (above 95%) was reached by all sorted populations. The data derive from a study of beta chain features in type 1 diabetes. General observations from the study: There was a possibility that cDNA sequencing over-represented cells with high TCR expression. PCR could preferentially amplify shorter templates, alike in patients and controls.

This CDR3 is built from 9 residues. V shed 7 bases and J shed 8 bases, with 6 bases lying between them. CDR1 and CDR2 from the germline V gene are SQVTM and ANQGSEA. The rearrangement links TRBV29-1 to TRBJ1-5, with D hard to call. The sequenced sample consisted of naive CD4+ T cells from blood. This receptor was obtained from a man aged 30-40 years in good health. CDR3 in DNA: TGCAGCGCCGGGGAGCCCCAGCATTTT. It specifies CSAGEPQHF.